This T cell receptor (beta chain) came from a study of CD8 T cells in ankylosing spondylitis. Study-wide points: Clones linked to the disease showed a CD8+ phenotype. They occurred at relatively low frequencies in peripheral blood. In the blood and synovial fluid of reactive arthritis, some motif variants had been previously reported. Matched synovial fluid from ankylosing spondylitis patients was reported to be enriched for disease-linked clones.

Quantitative 5'-RACE was performed with molecular barcodes, and it yielded the TCR beta libraries. Using its own MiXCR run on the 5' RACE reads, TCRdb lists one record per CDR3 protein. The table lists roughly 220,000 distinct CDR3 sequences, about 10% of them singletons. The CDR3 is 15 residues long. The germline CDR1 and CDR2 sequences are DFQATT and SNEGSKA (reference sequence). The V gene lost 3 bases and the J gene lost 2 bases, with 16 bases spanning the gap. This clonotype was seen many times. Its specificity is unknown. The sequenced sample consisted of blood, either unsorted or a sorted T cell fraction (not recorded which). The TCR originated in a male donor with ankylosing spondylitis or in good health (not recorded which). The chain employs TRBV20-1 and TRBJ2-5, with D tentatively TRBD1 or TRBD2 (6 bases each). The CDR3 sequence: CSASTGHGGQETQYF. CDR3 sequence (DNA): TGCAGTGCTAGTACGGGACACGGAGGGCAAGAGACCCAGTACTTC.